A selection of T cell receptor beta chains follows, all from one sample in a study of blood T cell repertoires in COVID-19. Clones were read by immunoSEQ multiplex PCR, and TCRdb kept only the in-frame ones, dropping some. The repertoire holds about 200,000 clones, with approximately 84% as singletons. Sequenced input: PBMCs or T cells enriched from blood (not recorded which). All receptors come from a middle-aged man who had recovered from COVID-19. The CDR3 runs from the conserved cysteine through the conserved F or W. D genes are given only for firm matches. Only part of the rows carry a size: once, few, many, or a class if the clone is expanded.

15,TRBJ2-1,.,TRBD2,TRBV7-2,CASSLAGGVYNEQFF,TGTGCCAGCAGCTTAGCGGGGGGGGTCTACAATGAGCAGTTCTTC
16,TRBJ1-6,.,TRBD1,TRBV15,CATSSLGRGNNSPLHF,TGTGCCACCAGCAGTCTTGGCAGGGGGAACAATTCACCCCTCCACTTT
15,TRBJ2-1,.,.,TRBV29-1,CSVSKTLSSYNEQFF,TGCAGCGTCTCCAAGACTCTGAGCTCCTACAATGAGCAGTTCTTC
16,TRBJ2-2,.,TRBD1,TRBV7-9,CASSQGQGGNTGELFF,TGTGCCAGCAGCCAAGGACAGGGCGGAAACACCGGGGAGCTGTTTTTT
14,TRBJ1-3,.,.,TRBV27,CASSLSGGLNTIYF,TGTGCCAGCAGTTTATCGGGGGGTCTAAACACCATATATTTT
17,TRBJ2-3,.,.,TRBV28,CASSLYRPKKSGDTQYF,TGTGCCAGCAGTTTGTACAGGCCAAAAAAATCGGGCGATACGCAGTATTTT
13,TRBJ2-4,.,.,TRBV7-9,CASSLGGGSIQYF,TGTGCCAGCAGCTTAGGAGGGGGAAGCATTCAGTACTTC
16,TRBJ1-3,.,TRBD1,TRBV6-1,CASSARTGTSGNTIYF,TGTGCCAGCAGTGCCCGGACAGGGACCTCTGGAAACACCATATATTTT
14,TRBJ2-7,.,.,TRBV6-5,CASCREPSSYEQYF,TGTGCCAGCTGCCGGGAACCAAGCTCCTACGAGCAGTACTTC
16,TRBJ1-1,.,.,TRBV11-2,CASRPGKGTQNTEAFF,TGTGCCAGCAGACCCGGAAAAGGGACACAGAACACTGAAGCTTTCTTT
15,TRBJ1-1,.,TRBD1,TRBV13,CASSSKQGGYTEAFF,TGTGCCAGCAGCTCAAAACAGGGGGGTTACACTGAAGCTTTCTTT
13,TRBJ1-5,.,.,TRBV12-3/TRBV12-4,CASSFRPDQPQHF,TGTGCCAGCAGTTTCCGTCCGGATCAGCCCCAGCATTTT
16,TRBJ1-5,.,TRBD1,TRBV28,CASSQTTGVGNQPQHF,TGTGCCAGCAGCCAAACTACAGGGGTAGGCAATCAGCCCCAGCATTTT
15,TRBJ2-6,.,.,TRBV28,CASSRQVSGANVLTF,TGTGCCAGCAGTCGACAGGTCTCTGGGGCCAACGTCCTGACTTTC
13,TRBJ2-7,.,.,TRBV11-1,CASSLDNSYEQYF,TGTGCCAGCAGCTTAGACAACTCCTACGAGCAGTACTTC
16,TRBJ1-2,.,.,TRBV4-2,CASSQELLQGYYGYTF,TGTGCCAGCAGCCAAGAATTGCTGCAGGGGTACTATGGCTACACCTTC
15,TRBJ2-5,few,TRBD2,TRBV2,CASKGRVRGQETQYF,TGTGCCAGCAAGGGGAGGGTAAGGGGTCAAGAGACCCAGTACTTC
16,TRBJ2-2,.,.,TRBV20-1,CSASPAGGPNTGELFF,TGCAGTGCTAGTCCCGCCGGAGGACCAAACACCGGGGAGCTGTTTTTT
16,TRBJ1-5,.,.,TRBV20-1,CSASSGGSNLNQPQHF,TGCAGTGCTAGTTCGGGTGGGTCGAACCTTAATCAGCCCCAGCATTTT
16,TRBJ1-2,.,TRBD1,TRBV5-5,CASSLWTGERSKGYTF,TGTGCCAGCAGTTTATGGACAGGGGAGAGGTCTAAGGGCTACACCTTC
15,TRBJ2-3,.,TRBD1,TRBV19,CASSVQGARVDTQYF,TGTGCCAGTAGTGTACAGGGGGCTAGGGTAGATACGCAGTATTTT
13,TRBJ1-1,.,TRBD1,TRBV18,CASSPGQGGKAFF,TGTGCCAGCTCACCGGGACAGGGGGGCAAAGCTTTCTTT
14,TRBJ1-2,.,.,TRBV10-3,CAISESQGPYGYTF,TGTGCCATCAGTGAGTCGCAGGGGCCCTATGGCTACACCTTC
14,TRBJ2-7,.,.,TRBV5-4,CASSYNVAAYEQYF,TGTGCCAGCAGCTATAATGTGGCCGCCTACGAGCAGTACTTC
13,TRBJ2-2,.,.,TRBV19,CASGGRNTGELFF,TGTGCCAGCGGGGGGCGGAACACCGGGGAGCTGTTTTTT
14,TRBJ1-1,.,.,TRBV2,CASRRKAGNTEAFF,TGTGCCAGCAGGCGGAAGGCTGGGAACACTGAAGCTTTCTTT
16,TRBJ2-2,.,TRBD2,TRBV7-6,CASSEGTSTNTGELFF,TGTGCCAGCAGCGAAGGGACTAGCACGAACACCGGGGAGCTGTTTTTT
12,TRBJ1-2,.,.,TRBV28,CASGRGNYGYTF,TGTGCCAGCGGAAGGGGGAACTATGGCTACACCTTC
14,TRBJ1-1,.,.,TRBV5-4,CASSTRRGNTEAFF,TGTGCCAGCAGCACCAGGCGGGGCAACACTGAAGCTTTCTTT
15,TRBJ2-1,.,TRBD1,TRBV2,CASTGGGGAYNEQFF,TGTGCCAGCACAGGGGGCGGAGGAGCCTACAATGAGCAGTTCTTC
13,TRBJ1-2,.,.,TRBV3-1/TRBV3-2,CASSQIGSWGYTF,TGTGCCAGCAGCCAAATTGGGAGCTGGGGCTACACCTTC
16,TRBJ1-2,.,.,TRBV2,CASSAGYRALDYGYTF,TGTGCCAGCAGTGCCGGTTACAGGGCCCTGGACTATGGCTACACCTTC
15,TRBJ2-3,.,TRBD2,TRBV27,CASRTLSGVTDTQYF,TGTGCCAGCAGAACCCTTAGCGGGGTCACAGATACGCAGTATTTT
15,TRBJ1-5,.,.,TRBV18,CASSSTANSNQPQHF,TGTGCCAGCTCATCGACAGCTAATAGCAATCAGCCCCAGCATTTT
14,TRBJ1-1,.,TRBD1,TRBV19,CASSTDRGGTEAFF,TGTGCCAGTAGTACGGACAGGGGCGGCACTGAAGCTTTCTTT
16,TRBJ1-5,.,TRBD1,TRBV7-2,CASSRSQGVGNQPQHF,TGTGCCAGCAGCCGGTCGCAGGGGGTGGGCAATCAGCCCCAGCATTTT
16,TRBJ1-3,.,TRBD1,TRBV19,CASSTPGQGAGNTIYF,TGTGCCAGTAGTACTCCGGGACAGGGGGCTGGAAACACCATATATTTT
15,TRBJ1-5,.,.,TRBV6-2/TRBV6-3,CASSVRVGPNQPQHF,TGTGCCAGCAGTGTCAGGGTAGGGCCGAATCAGCCCCAGCATTTT
14,TRBJ1-1,.,.,TRBV9,CASSVQGWDTEAFF,TGTGCCAGCAGCGTACAGGGGTGGGACACTGAAGCTTTCTTT
13,TRBJ1-1,.,.,TRBV28,CASSSGGVVTAFF,TGTGCCAGCAGTTCAGGAGGGGTAGTGACCGCTTTCTTT
15,TRBJ1-4,.,.,TRBV19,CASSKRSATNEKLFF,TGTGCCAGTAGTAAAAGGAGTGCAACTAATGAAAAACTGTTTTTT
15,TRBJ2-1,.,.,TRBV6-2/TRBV6-3,CASSYSTGGYNEQFF,TGTGCCAGCAGTTACTCGACAGGCGGCTACAATGAGCAGTTCTTC
14,TRBJ1-1,once,TRBD1,TRBV4-1,CASSGQGFGTEAFF,TGCGCCAGCAGTGGACAGGGTTTCGGCACTGAAGCTTTCTTT
13,TRBJ1-5,once,.,TRBV3-1/TRBV3-2,CASSQDPLRIQHF,TGTGCCAGCAGCCAAGATCCGTTGCGCATCCAGCATTTT
13,TRBJ1-2,.,TRBD1,TRBV27,CASSATGGYGYTF,TGTGCCAGCAGTGCCACAGGGGGCTATGGCTACACCTTC
15,TRBJ1-1,.,.,TRBV4-1,CASSPGSRAGTEAFF,TGCGCCAGCAGCCCAGGGTCTAGGGCTGGGACTGAAGCTTTCTTT